This is a list of T cell receptor beta chains from one sample in a study of OX40 agonist ivuxolimab in advanced cancers. TCRdb's copy holds only in-frame clones and misses some; the assay was immunoSEQ multiplex PCR. Here the sample spans approximately 15,000 clones, approximately 86% being singletons. Source: CD4+ or CD8+ T cells sorted from blood, taken in a trial of the OX40 agonist ivuxolimab. The origin of the receptors is an adult with an advanced solid tumor such as melanoma, head and neck, liver or kidney cancer. The CDR3 runs from the conserved cysteine through the conserved F or W. The order of the fields is V gene, D gene, J gene, clone size, CDR3 protein, CDR3 DNA. The D gene is left open where the match is weak. Not every row has a clone size; where given, it reads once, few, many or a size class.

>TRBV11-2|TRBD1|TRBJ1-4|.
CASNSLRLGGTFRNEKLFF
TGTGCCAGCAACAGCTTACGGTTAGGGGGCACATTCCGTAATGAAAAACTGTTTTTT
>TRBV5-1|.|TRBJ2-3|few
CASSPDSSTDTQYF
TGCGCCAGCAGCCCCGACAGTAGCACAGATACGCAGTATTTT
>TRBV4-1|.|TRBJ1-2|.
CASSQGIHGYTF
TGCGCCAGCAGCCAAGGCATCCATGGCTACACCTTC
>TRBV28|.|TRBJ1-1|.
CASSLSIGEAFF
TGTGCCAGCAGTTTATCGATAGGGGAAGCTTTCTTT
>TRBV7-2|TRBD2|TRBJ2-5|.
CASSLLAGGGETQYF
TGTGCCAGCAGCTTACTAGCGGGGGGTGGAGAGACCCAGTACTTC
>TRBV10-2|.|TRBJ2-3|.
CASRKGENTDTQYF
TGCGCCAGCCGCAAGGGGGAAAACACAGATACGCAGTATTTT
>TRBV30|.|TRBJ2-7|.
CAWSPRTSGAYEQYF
TGTGCCTGGAGTCCCCGTACAAGTGGGGCCTACGAGCAGTACTTC
>TRBV27|TRBD1|TRBJ1-2|.
CASSPSTGIYGYTF
TGTGCCAGCAGTCCGTCGACAGGGATTTATGGCTACACCTTC
>TRBV6-1|.|TRBJ2-7|.
CASSGPVTRGGAYEQYF
TGTGCCAGCAGTGGCCCCGTCACTAGAGGTGGGGCCTACGAGCAGTACTTC
>TRBV6-5|.|TRBJ1-1|.
CASSYSAAFAEAFF
TGTGCCAGCAGTTACTCGGCAGCATTCGCTGAAGCTTTCTTT
>TRBV6-1|TRBD1|TRBJ2-3|once
CASSGQGSGTDTQYF
TGTGCCAGCAGTGGACAGGGTAGTGGCACAGATACGCAGTATTTT
>TRBV7-2|.|TRBJ2-1|once
CASSAADYNEQFF
TGTGCCAGCAGCGCCGCCGACTACAATGAGCAGTTCTTC
>TRBV27|TRBD2|TRBJ2-2|few
CASSSLAGGNTGELFF
TGTGCCAGCAGTTCTCTAGCGGGAGGGAACACCGGGGAGCTGTTTTTT
>TRBV12-5|.|TRBJ1-1|.
CASGLVLGGTGKTEAFF
TGTGCTAGTGGTTTGGTATTGGGGGGCACAGGGAAAACTGAAGCTTTCTTT
>TRBV7-2|.|TRBJ2-6|.
CASSLTGKRAGANVLTF
TGTGCCAGCAGCTTAACAGGGAAGAGGGCTGGGGCCAACGTCCTGACTTTC
>TRBV5-1|.|TRBJ2-1|.
CASSLANEQFF
TGCGCCAGCAGCTTGGCTAATGAGCAGTTCTTC
>TRBV2|.|TRBJ2-5|.
CAVLEGQETQYF
TGTGCCGTTTTGGAGGGGCAAGAGACCCAGTACTTC
>TRBV5-4|.|TRBJ1-1|.
CASSFVDTEAFF
TGTGCCAGCAGCTTTGTAGACACTGAAGCTTTCTTT
>TRBV5-1|TRBD1|TRBJ1-6|.
CASSPLTGSYNSPLHF
TGCGCCAGCAGCCCGCTGACAGGGTCCTATAATTCACCCCTCCACTTT
>TRBV27|.|TRBJ1-6|.
CASRHQGRSNSPLHF
TGTGCCAGCAGGCACCAGGGGCGTAGTAATTCACCCCTCCACTTT
>TRBV30|TRBD2|TRBJ2-1|.
CACRSPGGYEQFF
TGTGCCTGCCGGAGTCCGGGGGGGTATGAGCAGTTCTTC
>TRBV11-3|.|TRBJ2-1|once
CASSFSGGGSYNEQFF
TGTGCCAGCAGCTTTTCAGGGGGGGGCTCCTACAATGAGCAGTTCTTC
>TRBV28|TRBD1|TRBJ2-5|.
CASSRTGGRQETQYF
TGTGCCAGCAGTCGGACAGGGGGCCGGCAAGAGACCCAGTACTTC
>TRBV7-6|.|TRBJ1-1|once
CASSSEIQGTEAFF
TGTGCCAGCAGCTCAGAGATCCAGGGGACTGAAGCTTTCTTT
>TRBV12-5|.|TRBJ1-1|.
CASGFNTEAFF
TGTGCTAGTGGTTTTAACACTGAAGCTTTCTTT
>TRBV4-2|TRBD1|TRBJ1-2|.
CASSQVTGGSYGYTF
TGTGCCAGCAGCCAAGTCACAGGGGGCAGCTATGGCTACACCTTC
>TRBV5-4|.|TRBJ1-3|.
CASSRSAGTDGNTIYF
TGTGCCAGCAGCCGGTCTGCCGGGACTGACGGAAACACCATATATTTT
>TRBV9|TRBD2|TRBJ2-5|.
CASSAITSGQETQYF
TGTGCCAGCAGCGCCATAACTAGCGGACAAGAGACCCAGTACTTC
>TRBV6-5|.|TRBJ1-4|once
CASSPEGGEKLFF
TGTGCCAGCAGTCCTGAGGGGGGAGAAAAACTGTTTTTT
>TRBV25-1|.|TRBJ2-7|.
CASSEYWGAQYF
TGTGCCAGCAGTGAATATTGGGGGGCACAGTACTTC
>TRBV27|.|TRBJ2-5|.
CASSFLVWETQYF
TGTGCCAGCAGTTTTCTCGTTTGGGAGACCCAGTACTTC
>TRBV7-2|TRBD2|TRBJ2-5|.
CASSLVGTSGGSQETQYF
TGTGCCAGCAGCTTAGTTGGGACTAGCGGAGGAAGCCAAGAGACCCAGTACTTC
>TRBV2|.|TRBJ2-1|.
CASSIDRWDEQFF
TGTGCCAGCAGTATAGATAGGTGGGATGAGCAGTTCTTC
>TRBV14|.|TRBJ2-3|.
CASSARDWYTDTQYF
TGTGCCAGCAGCGCCCGGGACTGGTACACAGATACGCAGTATTTT
>TRBV11-2|.|TRBJ2-1|.
CASRIPYGPPNEQFF
TGTGCCAGCAGAATCCCATATGGGCCCCCCAATGAGCAGTTCTTC
>TRBV2|TRBD1|TRBJ2-7|.
CASRSGGSRGNF
TGTGCCAGCAGGTCAGGGGGTTCCAGGGGCAACTTC
>TRBV9|TRBD1|TRBJ2-3|.
CASSVTPGQSTDTQYF
TGTGCCAGCAGCGTAACCCCGGGACAGAGCACAGATACGCAGTATTTT
>TRBV2|.|TRBJ2-3|.
CASSELDTQYF
TGTGCCAGCAGTGAGCTAGATACGCAGTATTTT
>TRBV29-1|TRBD1|TRBJ2-5|few
CSVPGGAGRTQYF
TGCAGCGTTCCAGGGGGCGCAGGGCGGACCCAGTACTTC
>TRBV29-1|TRBD1|TRBJ1-2|.
CSSDRDGYTF
TGCAGTTCTGACAGGGATGGCTACACCTTC
>TRBV18|.|TRBJ1-2|.
CASSFGPGVANYDYTF
.